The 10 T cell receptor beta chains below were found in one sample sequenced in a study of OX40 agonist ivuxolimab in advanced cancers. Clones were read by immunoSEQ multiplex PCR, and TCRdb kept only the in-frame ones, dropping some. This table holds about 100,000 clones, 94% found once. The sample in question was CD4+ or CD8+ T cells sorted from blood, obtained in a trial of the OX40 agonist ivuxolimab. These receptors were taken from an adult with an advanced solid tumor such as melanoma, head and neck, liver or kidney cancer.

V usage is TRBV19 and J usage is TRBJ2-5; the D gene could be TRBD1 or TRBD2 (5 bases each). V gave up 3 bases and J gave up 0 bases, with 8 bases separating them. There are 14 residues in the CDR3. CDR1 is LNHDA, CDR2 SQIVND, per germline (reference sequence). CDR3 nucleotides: TGTGCCAGTAGTATTTGGGGGAACCAAGAGACCCAGTACTTC. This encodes CASSIWGNQETQYF.

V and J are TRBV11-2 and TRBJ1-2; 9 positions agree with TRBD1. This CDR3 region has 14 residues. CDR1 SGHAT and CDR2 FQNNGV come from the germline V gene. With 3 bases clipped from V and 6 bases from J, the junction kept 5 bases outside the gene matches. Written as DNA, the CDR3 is TGTGCCAGCAGCTTGGGACAGGGAGGGGATGGCTACACCTTC. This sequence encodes CASSLGQGGDGYTF.

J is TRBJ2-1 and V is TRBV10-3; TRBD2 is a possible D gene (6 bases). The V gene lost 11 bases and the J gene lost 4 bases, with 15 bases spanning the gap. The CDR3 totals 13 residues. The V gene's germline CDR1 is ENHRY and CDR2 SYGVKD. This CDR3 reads CAVGDSTYNEQFF. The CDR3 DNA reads TGTGCCGTTGGGGACTCGACGTACAATGAGCAGTTCTTC.

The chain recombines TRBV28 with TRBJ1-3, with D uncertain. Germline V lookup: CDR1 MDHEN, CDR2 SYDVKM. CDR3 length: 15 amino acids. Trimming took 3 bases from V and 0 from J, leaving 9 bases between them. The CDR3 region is CASSLWQDSGNTIYF. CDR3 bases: TGTGCCAGCAGTTTGTGGCAGGACTCTGGAAACACCATATATTTT.

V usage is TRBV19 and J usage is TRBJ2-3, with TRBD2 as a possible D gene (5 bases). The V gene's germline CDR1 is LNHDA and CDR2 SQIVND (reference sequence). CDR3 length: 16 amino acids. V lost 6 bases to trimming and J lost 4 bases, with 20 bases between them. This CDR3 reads CASSPAPGSWADTQYF. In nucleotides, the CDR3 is TGTGCCAGTAGCCCCGCACCGGGGTCGTGGGCAGATACGCAGTATTTT. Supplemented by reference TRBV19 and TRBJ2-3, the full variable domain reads DGGITQSPKYLFRKEGQNVTLSCEQNLNHDAMYWYRQDPGQGLRLIYYSQIVNDFQKGDIAEGYSVSREKKESFPLTVTSAQKNPTAFYLCASSPAPGSWADTQYFGPGTRLTVL.

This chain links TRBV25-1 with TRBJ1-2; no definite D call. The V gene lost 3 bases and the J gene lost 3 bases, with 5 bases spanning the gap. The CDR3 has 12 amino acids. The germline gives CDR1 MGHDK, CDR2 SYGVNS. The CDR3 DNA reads TGTGCCAGCAGTGAGGCGTACTATGGCTACACCTTC. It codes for CASSEAYYGYTF.

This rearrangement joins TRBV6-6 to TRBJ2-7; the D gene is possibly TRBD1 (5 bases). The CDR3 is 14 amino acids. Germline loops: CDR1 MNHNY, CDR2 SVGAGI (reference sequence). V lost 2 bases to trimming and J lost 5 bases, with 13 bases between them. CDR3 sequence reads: CASSYGQGEDEQYF. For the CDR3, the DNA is TGTGCCAGCAGTTACGGGCAGGGCGAGGACGAGCAGTACTTC.

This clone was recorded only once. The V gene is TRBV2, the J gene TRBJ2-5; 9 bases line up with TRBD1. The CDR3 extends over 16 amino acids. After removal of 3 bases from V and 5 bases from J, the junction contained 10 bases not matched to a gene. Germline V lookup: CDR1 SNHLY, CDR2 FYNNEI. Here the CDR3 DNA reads TGTGCCAGCAGTGATGGGACAGGGTTTGAGGTGGAGACCCAGTACTTC. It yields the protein CASSDGTGFEVETQYF.

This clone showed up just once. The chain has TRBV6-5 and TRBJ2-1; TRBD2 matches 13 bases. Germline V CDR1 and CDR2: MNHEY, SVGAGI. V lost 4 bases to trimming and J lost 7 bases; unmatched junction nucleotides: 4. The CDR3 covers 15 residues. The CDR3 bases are TGTGCCAGCAGTTGGACTAGCGGGAGTCCAAATGAGCAGTTCTTC. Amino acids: CASSWTSGSPNEQFF.

In DNA, the CDR3 is TGTGCCAGTAGATTGGAAACAGCCTCCGAGCAGTTCTTC. Translating gives CASRLETASEQFF. The V call is TRBV19, the J call TRBJ2-1; D uncertain. The CDR3 has 13 amino acids. Trimming removed 6 bases at V and 10 bases at J, with 16 bases between. Germline loops: CDR1 LNHDA, CDR2 SQIVND (reference sequence).